A single sample gave rise to the 28 T cell receptor beta chains below, sequenced in a study of cytomegalovirus exposure and HLA in healthy donors. A multiplex PCR was run with 60 Vbeta primers and 13 Jbeta primers. This table comes from immunoSEQ multiplex PCR, and its TCRdb copy is limited to in-frame clones, with some not included. The sample includes around 190,000 clones, around 87% of them seen just once. Sequencing used PBMCs. These receptors were obtained from a boy aged 2 to 10 in good health and CMV-seronegative.

The CDR3 protein is CASSTLGLGYEQYF. The CDR3 region has the DNA TGTGCCAGCAGCACGCTGGGACTAGGCTACGAGCAGTACTTC. The V gene is TRBV11-2, the J gene TRBJ2-7; 8 bases align to TRBD2. CDR3 length equals 14 residues. Germline V gene sequence: CDR1 SGHAT, CDR2 FQNNGV. V shed 5 bases and J 3 bases; nucleotides not matched to a gene: 6.

The chain carries TRBV7-8 and TRBJ2-7; perhaps TRBD1 as D (5 bases). CDR3 length equals 11 residues. Germline V gene lookup returns CDR1 SGHVS and CDR2 FQNEAQ. V lost 10 bases and J 2 bases, leaving 9 bases between the germline ends. Written as DNA, the CDR3 is TGTGCCACCCTAGGGGCCTACGAGCAGTACTTC. Protein sequence: CATLGAYEQYF.

V usage is TRBV7-9 and J usage is TRBJ2-7, with D possibly TRBD2 on 5 matching bases. This CDR3 region has 15 residues. CDR1 and CDR2 (germline): SEHNR, FQNEAQ (reference sequence). Trimming stripped 1 base from V and 2 bases from J, with 12 bases between. In DNA form, the CDR3 reads TGTGCCAGCAGCTTAGTAGACTACCATGCCTACGAGCAGTACTTC. Amino acid sequence: CASSLVDYHAYEQYF.

V is TRBV5-1 and J is TRBJ1-3; D remains ambiguous. The germline V gene encodes CDR1 SGHRS and CDR2 YFSETQ. The CDR3 has 15 amino acids. V dropped 4 bases and J dropped 0 bases, with 11 bases sitting between them. The CDR3 bases are TGCGCCAGCAGCCCTGGCTCCCTCTCTGGAAACACCATATATTTT. This encodes CASSPGSLSGNTIYF.

This chain uses TRBV28 with TRBJ2-2, with TRBD2 identical over 8 bases. With 5 bases clipped from V and 6 bases from J, the junction kept 11 bases outside the gene matches. Germline CDR1 and CDR2: MDHEN and SYDVKM. This CDR3 has 16 residues. CDR3 sequence (DNA): TGTGCCAGCAGTGTGGCTCAGCGGGAGTTCTCCGGGGAGCTGTTTTTT. This translates into CASSVAQREFSGELFF.

The V call is TRBV9, the J call TRBJ1-1, with 8 nucleotides matching TRBD1. CDR1 is SGDLS and CDR2 is YYNGEE in the germline V gene. The V and J ends lost 4 bases and 0 bases, in that order; junction bases with no gene match: 5. The CDR3 is 15 amino acids. The DNA of the CDR3 is TGTGCCAGCAGCAAGCGACAGGGGATGAACACTGAAGCTTTCTTT. Translated, it gives CASSKRQGMNTEAFF.

This clone turned up a few times. The identical CDR3 is also encoded by other nucleotide sequences in the sample. V and J are TRBV6-5 and TRBJ1-1; tentatively, D is TRBD1 (6 bases). This CDR3 is 13 amino acids long. V lost 4 bases to trimming and J lost 1 base, with 7 bases between them. CDR1 MNHEY and CDR2 SVGAGI come from the germline V gene. The CDR3 DNA reads as TGTGCCAGCAGTTTACAGGGGAACACTGAAGCTTTCTTT. Protein: CASSLQGNTEAFF.

The V call is TRBV7-2, the J call TRBJ2-3; TRBD2 is a possible D gene (6 bases). The length of the CDR3 is 16 residues. Germline V gene lookup returns CDR1 SGHTA and CDR2 FQGNSA. V dropped 3 bases and J dropped 7 bases, with 20 bases sitting between them. CDR3 nucleotide sequence: TGTGCCAGCAGCTTCTGGGACTTTTCCAGTCGGAATACGCAGTATTTT. Translation: CASSFWDFSSRNTQYF.

V is TRBV12-5 and J is TRBJ2-1; 10 nucleotides match TRBD2. The germline V gene has CDR1 LGHNT and CDR2 FRNRAP. This CDR3 has 18 amino acids. V shed 2 bases, J shed 6 bases, and the junction held 13 bases outside the gene matches. For the CDR3, the DNA is TGTGCTAGTGGTTTGCCAAACAGACTAGCGGGCACACCCAATGAGCAGTTCTTC. Translated, it gives CASGLPNRLAGTPNEQFF.

The CDR3 loop is CASSWDSDKPQHF. The CDR3, as DNA: TGTGCCAGCAGTTGGGACAGCGACAAACCCCAGCATTTT. The J gene is TRBJ1-5, the V gene TRBV6-5, with 7 bases that match TRBD1. V shed 4 bases, J shed 10 bases, and the junction held 7 bases outside the gene matches. The germline V gene encodes CDR1 MNHEY and CDR2 SVGAGI. This CDR3 region has 13 residues.

V is TRBV5-1 and J is TRBJ2-1, with D uncertain. V shed 0 bases and J shed 4 bases, with 8 bases lying between them. There are 14 residues in the CDR3. Germline-derived CDR1 and CDR2 are SGHRS and YFSETQ. In DNA, the CDR3 is TGCGCCAGCAGCTTGGACTACCTTTACAATGAGCAGTTCTTC. Translated: CASSLDYLYNEQFF.

This chain connects TRBV5-8 to TRBJ1-2; 9 bases map to TRBD1. Germline V gene data show CDR1 as SGHTS and CDR2 as YDEGEE. The CDR3 covers 16 residues. After removal of 1 base from V and 3 bases from J, the junction contained 7 bases not matched to a gene. CDR3 protein: CASSLIRTGEDYGYTF. The CDR3 nucleotides are TGTGCCAGCAGCTTGATACGGACAGGGGAAGACTATGGCTACACCTTC.

Only a few counts were recorded for this clone. The CDR3 here is CASSFATGGSSGYTF. DNA for the CDR3: TGTGCCAGCAGCTTTGCCACAGGGGGCTCATCTGGCTACACCTTC. The genes are TRBV7-9 and TRBJ1-2; 9 bases are shared with TRBD1. With V trimmed by 3 bases and J by 7 bases, 9 bases remained unmatched. The CDR3 loop spans 15 amino acids. Per the germline V gene, CDR1 is SEHNR and CDR2 is FQNEAQ (reference sequence).

This chain connects TRBV2 to TRBJ1-2; D remains ambiguous. The CDR3 is 16 residues long. V was cut by 4 bases and J by 2 bases, with 17 bases left in between. Germline CDR1 reads SNHLY; CDR2 reads FYNNEI. The CDR3 here is CASSVGRGQVNYGYTF. The CDR3 nucleotides are TGTGCCAGCAGTGTCGGCAGAGGCCAAGTAAACTATGGCTACACCTTC.

A few counts support this clone. The chain couples TRBV18 to TRBJ1-6; the D gene is possibly TRBD1 (5 bases). Germline V lookup: CDR1 KGHSH, CDR2 LQKENI. The CDR3 is made up of 15 amino acids. V lost 3 bases and J 7 bases, leaving 13 bases between the germline ends. CDR3: CASSPGTGVNSPLHF. The CDR3 coding sequence is TGTGCCAGCTCACCGGGGACGGGGGTAAATTCACCCCTCCACTTT. The whole variable domain, remainder taken from reference TRBV18 and TRBJ1-6, is NAGVMQNPRHLVRRRGQEARLRCSPMKGHSHVYWYRQLPEEGLKFMVYLQKENIIDESGMPKERFSAEFPKEGPSILRIQQVVRGDSAAYFCASSPGTGVNSPLHFGNGTRLTVT.

The V and J genes are TRBV2 and TRBJ2-1; TRBD2 is a possible D gene (6 bases). Germline V gives CDR1 SNHLY, CDR2 FYNNEI. Trimming shortened V by 6 bases and J by 5 bases, and 14 bases separated the two germline ends. CDR3 size: 14 residues. The CDR3 is CASRGTPPNNEQFF. The CDR3 bases are TGTGCCAGCAGAGGGACTCCCCCTAACAATGAGCAGTTCTTC.

This clone was picked up a small number of times. This sequence joins TRBV2 and TRBJ2-7; 7 bases map to TRBD2. CDR1 is SNHLY, CDR2 FYNNEI, per germline. V gave up 9 bases and J gave up 0 bases; unmatched junction bases: 8. The CDR3 has 14 residues. CDR3 sequence: CASLDGGSSYEQYF. The CDR3, as DNA: TGTGCCAGTCTAGATGGCGGGAGCTCCTACGAGCAGTACTTC.

This clone has just one count. The chain has TRBV10-3 and TRBJ1-1, with a possible D match to TRBD1 (5 bases). Germline V CDR1 and CDR2: ENHRY, SYGVKD. The CDR3 contains 14 residues. V lost 3 bases and J lost 6, with 14 bases in between. CDR3 bases: TGTGCCATCAGTGATTCCGGGGGAGGCGCTGAAGCTTTCTTT. This translates into CAISDSGGGAEAFF.

The chain uses TRBV5-1 and TRBJ2-7, with TRBD1 identical over 12 bases. The ends lost 1 base at V and 7 bases at J; junction bases unmatched: 9. The CDR3 runs 16 residues. Looked up from germline, CDR1 is SGHRS and CDR2 is YFSETQ. CDR3 sequence: CASSLSAGQGAGEQYF. The CDR3 nucleotides read TGCGCCAGCAGCTTGTCCGCGGGACAGGGGGCGGGTGAGCAGTACTTC.

The chain couples TRBV7-9 to TRBJ2-5, with TRBD2 as a possible D gene (7 bases). Between the trimmed V and J ends, which lost 5 bases and 3 bases, there was a span of 19 bases. The CDR3 has 16 residues. Germline CDR1 reads SEHNR; CDR2 reads FQNEAQ (reference sequence). CDR3 DNA sequence: TGTGCCAGCAGCCCCTTCGAAGGGGGGGCAAAAGAGACCCAGTACTTC. This translates into CASSPFEGGAKETQYF.

This chain links TRBV2 with TRBJ1-1, with D perhaps TRBD1 (6 bases). Between the trimmed V and J ends, which lost 8 bases and 0 bases, there was a span of 10 bases. This CDR3 contains 13 residues. Germline V lookup: CDR1 SNHLY, CDR2 FYNNEI. The CDR3 DNA reads as TGTGCCAGCCAGGACAGAATGAACACTGAAGCTTTCTTT. Translated, it gives CASQDRMNTEAFF.

As for this clone: Other DNA sequences of this sample code for an identical CDR3. The rearrangement links TRBV14 to TRBJ2-5, with 10 bases aligning to TRBD2. This CDR3 is 15 amino acids long. Trimming removed 3 bases from V and 5 bases from J; junction bases left unmatched: 6. The germline gives CDR1 SGHDN, CDR2 FVKESK. CDR3 amino acids: CASSQDGLAEETQYF. CDR3 bases: TGTGCCAGCAGCCAGGACGGACTAGCGGAGGAGACCCAGTACTTC.

This chain connects TRBV20-1 to TRBJ2-3; D gene unclear. The CDR3 covers 11 residues. Trimming removed 6 bases from V and 5 bases from J, with 9 bases in between. The germline CDR1 and CDR2 sequences are DFQATT and SNEGSKA (reference sequence). Written as DNA, the CDR3 is TGCAGTGCCATGACGGGAGATACGCAGTATTTT. Translated: CSAMTGDTQYF.

This sequence joins TRBV30 and TRBJ2-4; TRBD1 matches at 9 bases. V shed 5 bases, J shed 7 bases, and the junction held 6 bases outside the gene matches. The CDR3 has 13 amino acids. Looked up from germline, CDR1 is GTSNPN and CDR2 is SVGIG (reference sequence). This CDR3 is CAWAPGTGNIQYF. The CDR3 nucleotides are TGTGCCTGGGCGCCCGGGACAGGGAACATTCAGTACTTC. Complete variable domain (other parts from reference TRBV30 and TRBJ2-4): SQTIHQWPATLVQPVGSPLSLECTVEGTSNPNLYWYRQAAGRGLQLLFYSVGIGQISSEVPQNLSASRPQDRQFILSSKKLLLSDSGFYLCAWAPGTGNIQYFGAGTRLSVL.

Regarding this clone: The junction does not match germline at one end; this may be a read error. The chain recombines TRBV19 with TRBJ2-4, with D tentatively TRBD2 (6 bases). There are 13 residues in the CDR3. Per the germline V gene, CDR1 is LNHDA and CDR2 is SQIVND (reference sequence). This chain's CDR3 is CASSGGTGFLSVF. CDR3 sequence (DNA): TGTGCCAGTAGTGGAGGGACCGGGTTCCTCTCGGTCTTC.

This clone was seen a single time. This rearrangement joins TRBV29-1 to TRBJ2-3, with 7 positions matching TRBD2. The V segment lost 4 bases and the J segment 3 bases; nucleotides outside the gene matches: 16. CDR3 size: 17 residues. From germline, CDR1 is SQVTM and CDR2 ANQGSEA. CDR3 sequence: CSVVSSGAGFRTDTQYF. The CDR3 DNA reads TGCAGCGTTGTGTCAAGCGGGGCAGGATTTCGTACAGATACGCAGTATTTT.

The chain has TRBV19 and TRBJ2-2; 9 bases align to TRBD1. Per germline, CDR1 LNHDA and CDR2 SQIVND (reference sequence). The CDR3 covers 19 residues. V lost 3 bases to trimming and J lost 1 base; unmatched junction nucleotides: 12. CDR3 nucleotide sequence: TGTGCCAGTAGTATGTTGGTTGCGGACAGGGGACAGAACACCGGGGAGCTGTTTTTT. This translates into CASSMLVADRGQNTGELFF.

In DNA, the CDR3 is TGTGCCAGCAGCCGGGACAGCCGCAATCAGCCCCAGCATTTT. As protein: CASSRDSRNQPQHF. This chain joins TRBV2 and TRBJ1-5; TRBD1 agrees at 7 bases. Germline-derived CDR1 and CDR2 are SNHLY and FYNNEI. The V and J ends lost 6 bases and 2 bases, in that order; junction bases with no gene match: 4. This CDR3 is 14 amino acids long.